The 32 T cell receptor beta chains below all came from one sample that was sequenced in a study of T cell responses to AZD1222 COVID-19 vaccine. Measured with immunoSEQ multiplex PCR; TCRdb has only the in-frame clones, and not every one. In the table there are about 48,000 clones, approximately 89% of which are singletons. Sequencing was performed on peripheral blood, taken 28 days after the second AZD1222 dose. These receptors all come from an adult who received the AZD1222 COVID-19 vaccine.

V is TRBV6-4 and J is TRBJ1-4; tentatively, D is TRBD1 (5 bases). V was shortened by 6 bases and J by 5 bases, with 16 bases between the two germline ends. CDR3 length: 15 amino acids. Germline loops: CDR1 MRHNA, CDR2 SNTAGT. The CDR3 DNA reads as TGTGCCAGCAGCCCCGTTGGGGGTTCGAATGAAAAACTGTTTTTT. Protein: CASSPVGGSNEKLFF.

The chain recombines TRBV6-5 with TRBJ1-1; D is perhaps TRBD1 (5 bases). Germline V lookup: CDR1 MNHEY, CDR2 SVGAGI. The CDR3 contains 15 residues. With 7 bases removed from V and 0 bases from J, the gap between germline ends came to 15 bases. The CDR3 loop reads CASTDSLGMNTEAFF. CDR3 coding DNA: TGTGCCAGCACCGACAGTTTGGGAATGAACACTGAAGCTTTCTTT.

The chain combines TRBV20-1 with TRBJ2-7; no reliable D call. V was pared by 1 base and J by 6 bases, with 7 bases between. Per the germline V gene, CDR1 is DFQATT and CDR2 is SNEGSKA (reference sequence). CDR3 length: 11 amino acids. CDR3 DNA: TGCAGTGCTAGAGGGAGCTCCGAGCAGTACTTC. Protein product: CSARGSSEQYF.

CDR3 sequence (DNA): TGTGCCAGCAGCCCAATACTCGGAAATGAGCAGTTCTTC. Translating it yields CASSPILGNEQFF. The V gene is TRBV12-3 or TRBV12-4, the J gene TRBJ2-1; the D is unclear. V was shortened by 6 bases and J by 7 bases, with 13 bases between the two germline ends. The CDR3 runs 13 residues.

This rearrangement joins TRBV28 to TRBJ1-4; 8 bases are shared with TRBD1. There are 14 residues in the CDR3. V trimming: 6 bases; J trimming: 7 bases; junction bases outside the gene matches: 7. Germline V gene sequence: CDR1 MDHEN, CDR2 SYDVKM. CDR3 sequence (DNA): TGTGCCAGCAGGCACGACAGGGGAGGTGAAAAACTGTTTTTT. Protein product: CASRHDRGGEKLFF.

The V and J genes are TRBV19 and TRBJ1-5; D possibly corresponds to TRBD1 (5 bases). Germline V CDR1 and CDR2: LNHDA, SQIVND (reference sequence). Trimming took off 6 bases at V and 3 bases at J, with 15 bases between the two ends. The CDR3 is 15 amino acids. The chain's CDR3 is CASSQSDSLNQPQHF. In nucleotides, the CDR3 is TGTGCCAGTAGCCAGAGCGACAGTCTCAATCAGCCCCAGCATTTT.

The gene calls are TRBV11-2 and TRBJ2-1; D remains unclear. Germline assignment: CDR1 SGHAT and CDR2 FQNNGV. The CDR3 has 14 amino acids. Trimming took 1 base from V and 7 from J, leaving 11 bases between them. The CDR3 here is CASSLAFLRNEQFF. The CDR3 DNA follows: TGTGCCAGCAGCTTAGCGTTTTTGAGGAATGAGCAGTTCTTC. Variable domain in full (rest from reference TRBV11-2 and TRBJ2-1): EAGVAQSPRYKIIEKRQSVAFWCNPISGHATLYWYQQILGQGPKLLIQFQNNGVVDDSQLPKDRFSAERLKGVDSTLKIQPAKLEDSAVYLCASSLAFLRNEQFFGPGTRLTVL.

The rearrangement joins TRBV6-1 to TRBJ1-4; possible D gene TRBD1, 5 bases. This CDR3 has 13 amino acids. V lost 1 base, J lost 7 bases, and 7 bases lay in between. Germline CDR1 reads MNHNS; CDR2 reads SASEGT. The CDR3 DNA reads TGTGCCAGCAGTGAAGGGGGGGGTGAAAAACTGTTTTTT. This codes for CASSEGGGEKLFF.

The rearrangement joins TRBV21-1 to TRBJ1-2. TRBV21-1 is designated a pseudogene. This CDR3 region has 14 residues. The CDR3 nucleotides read TGTGCCAGCAGCAAAGGGACGTCATATTATGGCTACACCTTC. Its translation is CASSKGTSYYGYTF.

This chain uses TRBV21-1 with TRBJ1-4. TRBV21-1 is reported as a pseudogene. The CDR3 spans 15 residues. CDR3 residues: CANLCPGGGCEKLFF. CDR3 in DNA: TGTGCCAACCTATGCCCCGGGGGCGGTTGTGAAAAACTGTTTTTT.

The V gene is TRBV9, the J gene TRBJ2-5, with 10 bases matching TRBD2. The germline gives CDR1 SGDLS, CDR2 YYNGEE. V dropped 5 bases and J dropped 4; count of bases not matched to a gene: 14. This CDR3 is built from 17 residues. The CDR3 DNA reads TGTGCCAGCAGTCCGGGCCAGCGGGGGGGCCGAGGAGAGACCCAGTACTTC. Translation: CASSPGQRGGRGETQYF.

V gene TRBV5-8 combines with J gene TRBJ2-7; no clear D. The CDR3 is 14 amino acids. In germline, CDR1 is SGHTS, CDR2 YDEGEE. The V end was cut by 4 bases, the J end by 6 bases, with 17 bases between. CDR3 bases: TGTGCCAGCAGCCCAATGGGGTTAGGGCGCGAGCAGTACTTC. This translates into CASSPMGLGREQYF.

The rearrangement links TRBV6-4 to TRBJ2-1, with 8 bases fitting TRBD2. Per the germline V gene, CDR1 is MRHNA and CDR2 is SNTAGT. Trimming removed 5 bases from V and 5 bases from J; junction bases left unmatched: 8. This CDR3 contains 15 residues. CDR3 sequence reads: CASSPREGQHNEQFF. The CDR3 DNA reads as TGTGCCAGCAGTCCTCGGGAGGGCCAACACAATGAGCAGTTCTTC.

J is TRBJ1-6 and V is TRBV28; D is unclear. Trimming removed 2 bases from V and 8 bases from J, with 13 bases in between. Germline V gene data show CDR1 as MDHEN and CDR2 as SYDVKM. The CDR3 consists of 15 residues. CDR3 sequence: CASSLRGQKDSPLHF. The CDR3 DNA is TGTGCCAGCAGTTTAAGAGGCCAGAAGGATTCACCCCTCCACTTT.

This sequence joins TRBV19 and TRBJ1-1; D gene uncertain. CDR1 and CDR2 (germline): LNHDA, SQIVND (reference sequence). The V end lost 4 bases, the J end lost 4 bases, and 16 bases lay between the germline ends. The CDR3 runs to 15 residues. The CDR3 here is CASSRSSGRGTEAFF. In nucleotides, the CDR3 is TGTGCCAGTAGTAGAAGTTCGGGTCGCGGCACTGAAGCTTTCTTT.

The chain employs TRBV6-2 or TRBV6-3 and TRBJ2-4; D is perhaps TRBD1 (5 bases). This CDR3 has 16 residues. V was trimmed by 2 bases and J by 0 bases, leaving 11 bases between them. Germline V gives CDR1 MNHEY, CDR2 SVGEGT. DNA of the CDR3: TGTGCCAGCAGTTACATAGGCAGGGCAGCCAAAAACATTCAGTACTTC. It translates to CASSYIGRAAKNIQYF.

The chain's CDR3 is CASSPLGRWNEQFF. The CDR3 bases are TGCGCCAGCAGCCCCCTGGGCCGCTGGAATGAGCAGTTCTTC. This chain links TRBV4-3 with TRBJ2-1; D gene unclear. The length of the CDR3 is 14 residues. V shed 4 bases and J shed 7 bases, with 14 bases lying between them. Germline V gene data show CDR1 as LGHNA and CDR2 as YSLEER.

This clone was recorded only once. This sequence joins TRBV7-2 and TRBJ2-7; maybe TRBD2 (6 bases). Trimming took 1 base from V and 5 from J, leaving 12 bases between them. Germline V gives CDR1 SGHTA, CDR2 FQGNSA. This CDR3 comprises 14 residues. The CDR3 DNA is TGTGCCAGCAGCTTAGTGGCTAGCGAGCACGAGCAGTACTTC. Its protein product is CASSLVASEHEQYF.

CDR3 region: CASSPWTAQEDTQYF. In DNA form, the CDR3 reads TGTGCCAGCAGTCCCTGGACAGCTCAGGAAGATACGCAGTATTTT. V and J are TRBV28 and TRBJ2-3, with D perhaps TRBD1 (6 bases). Germline V gene data show CDR1 as MDHEN and CDR2 as SYDVKM. This CDR3 region has 15 residues. With 5 bases removed from V and 5 bases from J, the gap between germline ends came to 17 bases.

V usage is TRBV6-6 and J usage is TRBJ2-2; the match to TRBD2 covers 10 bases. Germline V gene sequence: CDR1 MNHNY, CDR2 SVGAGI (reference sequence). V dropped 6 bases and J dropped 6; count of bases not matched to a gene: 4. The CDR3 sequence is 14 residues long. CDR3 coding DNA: TGTGCCAGCAGATTAGCGGGGGGCGCCGGGGAGCTGTTTTTT. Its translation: CASRLAGGAGELFF.

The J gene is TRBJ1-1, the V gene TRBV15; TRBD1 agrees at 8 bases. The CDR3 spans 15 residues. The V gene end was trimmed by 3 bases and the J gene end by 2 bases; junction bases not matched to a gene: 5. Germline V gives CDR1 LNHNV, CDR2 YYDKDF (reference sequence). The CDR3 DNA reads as TGTGCCACCAGCAGGGAGGACAGGGCTAACACTGAAGCTTTCTTT. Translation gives CATSREDRANTEAFF.

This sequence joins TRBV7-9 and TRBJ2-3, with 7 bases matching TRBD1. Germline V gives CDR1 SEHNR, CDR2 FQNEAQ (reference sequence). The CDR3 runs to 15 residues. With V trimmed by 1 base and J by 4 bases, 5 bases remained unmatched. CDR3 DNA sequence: TGTGCCAGCAGCTTAGACCGGGACAGTTCAGATACGCAGTATTTT. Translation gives CASSLDRDSSDTQYF.

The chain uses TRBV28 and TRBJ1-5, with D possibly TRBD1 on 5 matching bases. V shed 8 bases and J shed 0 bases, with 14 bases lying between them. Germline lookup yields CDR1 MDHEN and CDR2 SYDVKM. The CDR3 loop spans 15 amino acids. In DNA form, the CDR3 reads TGTGCCAGCCGTGGGGGGTTATATAGCAATCAGCCCCAGCATTTT. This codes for CASRGGLYSNQPQHF.

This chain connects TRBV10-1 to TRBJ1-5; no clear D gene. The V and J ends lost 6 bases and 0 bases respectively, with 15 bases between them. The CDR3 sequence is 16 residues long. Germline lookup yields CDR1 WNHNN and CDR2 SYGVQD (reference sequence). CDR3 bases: TGCGCCAGCAGACCGGGTTACGGTTATAGCAATCAGCCCCAGCATTTT. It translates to CASRPGYGYSNQPQHF.

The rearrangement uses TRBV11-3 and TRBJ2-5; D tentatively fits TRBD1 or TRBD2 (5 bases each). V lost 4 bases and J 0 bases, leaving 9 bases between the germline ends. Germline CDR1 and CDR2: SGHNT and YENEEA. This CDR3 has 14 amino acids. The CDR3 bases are TGTGCCAGCAGCTCGGGACCAGACCAAGAGACCCAGTACTTC. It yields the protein CASSSGPDQETQYF.

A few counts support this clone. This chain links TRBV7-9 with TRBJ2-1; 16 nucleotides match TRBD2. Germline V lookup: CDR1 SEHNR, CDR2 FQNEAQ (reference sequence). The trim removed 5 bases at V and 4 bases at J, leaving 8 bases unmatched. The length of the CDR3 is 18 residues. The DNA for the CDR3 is TGTGCCAGCAGCCCCCGGGGACTAGCGGGGGGGATTTACAATGAGCAGTTCTTC. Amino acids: CASSPRGLAGGIYNEQFF. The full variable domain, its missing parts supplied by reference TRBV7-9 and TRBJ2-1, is DTGVSQNPRHKITKRGQNVTFRCDPISEHNRLYWYRQTLGQGPEFLTYFQNEAQLEKSRLLSDRFSAERPKGSFSTLEIQRTEQGDSAMYLCASSPRGLAGGIYNEQFFGPGTRLTVL.

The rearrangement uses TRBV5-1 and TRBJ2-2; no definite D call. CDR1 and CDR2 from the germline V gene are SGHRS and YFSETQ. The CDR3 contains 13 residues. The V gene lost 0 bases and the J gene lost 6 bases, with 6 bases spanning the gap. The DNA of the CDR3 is TGCGCCAGCAGCTTGGAGGTGGCCGGGGAGCTGTTTTTT. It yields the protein CASSLEVAGELFF.

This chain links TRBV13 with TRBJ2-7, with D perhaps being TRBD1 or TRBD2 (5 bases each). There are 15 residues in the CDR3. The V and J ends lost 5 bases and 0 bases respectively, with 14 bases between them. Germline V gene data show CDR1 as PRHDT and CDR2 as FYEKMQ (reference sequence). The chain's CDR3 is CASSRDGMSSYEQYF. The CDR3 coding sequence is TGTGCCAGCAGCAGGGACGGGATGAGCTCCTACGAGCAGTACTTC.

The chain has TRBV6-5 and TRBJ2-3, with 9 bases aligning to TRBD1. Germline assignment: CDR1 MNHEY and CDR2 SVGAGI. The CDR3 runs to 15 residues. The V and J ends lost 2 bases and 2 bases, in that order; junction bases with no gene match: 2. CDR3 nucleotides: TGTGCCAGCAGTTACCGGGACAGGGTCACAGATACGCAGTATTTT. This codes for CASSYRDRVTDTQYF.

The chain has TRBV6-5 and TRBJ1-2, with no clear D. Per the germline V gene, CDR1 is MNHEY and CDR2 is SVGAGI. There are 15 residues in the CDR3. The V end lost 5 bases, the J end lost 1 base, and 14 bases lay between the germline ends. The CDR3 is CASSLWSGFNYGYTF. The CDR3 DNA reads TGTGCCAGCAGTCTATGGTCGGGGTTTAACTATGGCTACACCTTC.

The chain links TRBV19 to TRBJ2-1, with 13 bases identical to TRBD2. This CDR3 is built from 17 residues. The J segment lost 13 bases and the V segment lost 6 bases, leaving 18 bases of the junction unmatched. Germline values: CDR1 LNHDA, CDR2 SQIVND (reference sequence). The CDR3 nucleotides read TGTGCCAGTAGACCGCAAACTAGCGGGAGGGCCTTAGGGAGACAGTTCTTC. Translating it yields CASRPQTSGRALGRQFF.

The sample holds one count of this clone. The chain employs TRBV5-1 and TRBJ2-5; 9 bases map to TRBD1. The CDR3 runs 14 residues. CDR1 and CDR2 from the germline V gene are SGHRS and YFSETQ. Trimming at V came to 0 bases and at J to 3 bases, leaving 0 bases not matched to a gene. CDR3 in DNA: TGCGCCAGCAGCTTGGGGACAGGGGAAGAGACCCAGTACTTC. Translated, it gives CASSLGTGEETQYF.